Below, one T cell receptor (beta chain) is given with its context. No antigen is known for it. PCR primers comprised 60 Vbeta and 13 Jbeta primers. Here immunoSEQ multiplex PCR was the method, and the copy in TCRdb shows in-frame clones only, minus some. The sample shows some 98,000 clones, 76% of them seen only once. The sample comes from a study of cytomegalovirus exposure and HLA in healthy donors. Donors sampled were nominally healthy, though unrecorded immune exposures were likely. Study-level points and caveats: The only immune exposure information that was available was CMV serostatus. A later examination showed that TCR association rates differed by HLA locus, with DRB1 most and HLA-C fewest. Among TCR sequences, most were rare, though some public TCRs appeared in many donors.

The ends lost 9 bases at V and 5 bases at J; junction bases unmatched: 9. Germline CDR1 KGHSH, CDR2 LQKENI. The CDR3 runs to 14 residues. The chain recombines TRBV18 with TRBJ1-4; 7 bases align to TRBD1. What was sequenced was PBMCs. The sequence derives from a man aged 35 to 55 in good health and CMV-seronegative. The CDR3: CASCTGQPNEKLFF. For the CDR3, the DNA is TGTGCCAGTTGCACGGGACAGCCAAATGAAAAACTGTTTTTT.